This T cell receptor (beta chain) is drawn from a study of cytomegalovirus exposure and HLA in healthy donors. Both 60 Vbeta primers and 13 Jbeta primers went into the PCR. Assay: immunoSEQ multiplex PCR; the TCRdb copy retains only in-frame clones and omits some. This table has more than 150,000 clones, approximately 84% appearing once. The sample consisted of PBMCs. The source is a man aged 50-59 years in good health and CMV-seronegative.

The CDR3 DNA follows: TGTGCCAGCAGCTTAGGACGGGGGGGCACTGAAGCTTTCTTT. Amino acids: CASSLGRGGTEAFF. The chain employs TRBV7-2 and TRBJ1-1; TRBD1 might be the D (5 bases). V was cut by 1 base and J by 4 bases, with 10 bases left in between. This CDR3 is built from 14 residues. Germline V lookup: CDR1 SGHTA, CDR2 FQGNSA.